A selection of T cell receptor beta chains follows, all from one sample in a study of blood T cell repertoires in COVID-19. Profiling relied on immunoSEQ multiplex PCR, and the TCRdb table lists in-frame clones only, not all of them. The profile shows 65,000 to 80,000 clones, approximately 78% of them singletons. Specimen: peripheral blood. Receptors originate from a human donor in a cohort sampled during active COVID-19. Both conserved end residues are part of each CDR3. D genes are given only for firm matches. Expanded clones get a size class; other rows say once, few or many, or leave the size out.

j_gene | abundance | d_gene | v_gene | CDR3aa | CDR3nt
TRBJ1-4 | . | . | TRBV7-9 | CASSSSRVGLFF | TGTGCCAGCAGCTCCAGCAGGGTGGGGCTGTTTTTT
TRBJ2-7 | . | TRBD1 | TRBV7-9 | CASTHSGTGVYEQYF | TGTGCCAGCACCCATTCCGGGACAGGGGTGTACGAGCAGTACTTC
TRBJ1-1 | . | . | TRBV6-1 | CASSEMSRGNTEAFF | TGTGCCAGCAGTGAGATGTCCAGGGGGAACACTGAAGCTTTCTTT
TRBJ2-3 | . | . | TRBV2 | CASRFGGPTDTQYF | TGTGCCAGCAGGTTCGGGGGACCCACAGATACGCAGTATTTT
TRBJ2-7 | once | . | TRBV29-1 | CSVEAPTYEQYF | TGCAGCGTTGAGGCTCCCACCTACGAGCAGTACTTC
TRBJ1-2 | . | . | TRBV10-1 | CASSETGNYGYTF | TGCGCCAGCAGTGAGACCGGTAACTATGGCTACACCTTC
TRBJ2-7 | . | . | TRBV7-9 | CASSLNTGLYEQYF | TGTGCCAGCAGCTTAAACACAGGGCTCTACGAGCAGTACTTC
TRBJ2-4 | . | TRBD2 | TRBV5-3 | CARSSGTSGGGPLAKNIQYF | TGTGCCAGAAGCTCCGGGACTAGCGGGGGGGGTCCCCTAGCCAAAAACATTCAGTACTTC
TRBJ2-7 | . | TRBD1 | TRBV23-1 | CASSHADRSYEQYF | TGCGCCAGCAGTCACGCGGACAGGTCCTACGAGCAGTACTTC
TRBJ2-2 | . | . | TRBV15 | CATSRVRGAANTGELFF | TGTGCCACCAGCAGAGTGCGCGGGGCTGCGAACACCGGGGAGCTGTTTTTT
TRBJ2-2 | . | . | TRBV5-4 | CASSLSSHNTGELFF | TGTGCCAGCAGCTTGTCGTCACACAACACCGGGGAGCTGTTTTTT
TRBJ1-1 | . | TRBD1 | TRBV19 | CASSPGTGEYTEAFF | TGTGCCAGTAGTCCGGGGACAGGGGAATATACTGAAGCTTTCTTT
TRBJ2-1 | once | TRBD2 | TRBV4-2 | CASSQEGAGSYNEQFF | TGTGCCAGCAGCCAAGAAGGAGCGGGGTCGTACAATGAGCAGTTCTTC
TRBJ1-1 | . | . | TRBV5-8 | CASSFREDAEAFF | TGTGCCAGCAGTTTCAGGGAGGACGCTGAAGCTTTCTTT
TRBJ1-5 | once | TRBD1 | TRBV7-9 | CASSPRDRGGNQPQHF | TGTGCCAGCAGCCCCCGGGACAGGGGAGGCAATCAGCCCCAGCATTTT
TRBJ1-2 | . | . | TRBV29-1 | CSVGRAPTFSNYGYTF | TGCAGCGTCGGCAGGGCACCCACTTTTTCTAACTATGGCTACACCTTC
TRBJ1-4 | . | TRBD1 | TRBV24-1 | CATSDPGQGNEKLFF | TGTGCCACCAGTGATCCGGGACAGGGAAATGAAAAACTGTTTTTT
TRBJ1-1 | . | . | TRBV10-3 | CAISNPWGEGEGEAFF | TGTGCCATCAGTAATCCATGGGGTGAGGGTGAGGGTGAAGCTTTCTTT
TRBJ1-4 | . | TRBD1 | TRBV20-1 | CSASRPGQGWYNEKLFF | TGCAGTGCTAGTCGACCGGGACAGGGATGGTATAATGAAAAACTGTTTTTT
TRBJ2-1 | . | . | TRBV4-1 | CASSHRGRYYNEQFF | TGCGCCAGCAGCCATAGGGGCAGGTACTACAATGAGCAGTTCTTC
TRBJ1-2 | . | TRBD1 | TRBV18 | CASTTLGTVNYGYTF | TGTGCCAGCACCACCCTCGGGACAGTTAACTATGGCTACACCTTC
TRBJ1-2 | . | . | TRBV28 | CASRYRLSNYGYTF | TGTGCCAGCAGGTACAGGCTTTCTAACTATGGCTACACCTTC
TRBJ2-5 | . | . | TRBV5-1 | CASSVQIQETQYF | TGCGCCAGCAGCGTACAGATCCAAGAGACCCAGTACTTC
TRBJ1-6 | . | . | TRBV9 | CASSAAGNYNSPLHF | TGTGCCAGCAGCGCGGCAGGGAACTATAATTCACCCCTCCACTTT
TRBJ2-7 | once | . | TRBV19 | CASSTQNHYEQYF | TGTGCCAGTAGTACCCAGAACCACTACGAGCAGTACTTC
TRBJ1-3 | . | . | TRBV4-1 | CASSQAAGAWNTIYF | TGCGCCAGCAGCCAAGCCGCGGGGGCATGGAACACCATATATTTT
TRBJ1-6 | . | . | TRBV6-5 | CASSYRRNSPLHF | TGTGCCAGCAGTTACCGTCGTAATTCACCCCTCCACTTT
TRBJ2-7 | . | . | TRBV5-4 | CASTKQGPYEQYF | TGTGCCAGCACCAAACAGGGACCCTACGAGCAGTACTTC
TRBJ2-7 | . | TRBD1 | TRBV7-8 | CASSFYRGRGDEQYF | TGTGCCAGCAGCTTTTACAGGGGGCGCGGCGACGAGCAGTACTTC
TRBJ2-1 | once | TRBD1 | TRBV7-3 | CASSVTRGMGNEQFF | TGTGCCAGCAGCGTAACCAGGGGGATGGGCAATGAGCAGTTCTTC
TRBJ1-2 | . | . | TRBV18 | CASSPDTGYGYTF | TGTGCCAGCTCACCCGATACGGGCTATGGCTACACCTTC
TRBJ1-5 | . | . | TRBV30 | CAWSVRQGQPQHF | TGTGCCTGGAGTGTACGACAAGGACAGCCCCAGCATTTT
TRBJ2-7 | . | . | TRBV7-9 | CASSSRPRTTRRLEQYF | TGTGCCAGCAGCTCCCGCCCCCGGACCACGCGGAGGCTCGAGCAGTACTTC
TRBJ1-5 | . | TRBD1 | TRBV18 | CASRRTGDHSNQPQHF | TGTGCCAGCCGCCGGACAGGGGACCATAGCAATCAGCCCCAGCATTTT
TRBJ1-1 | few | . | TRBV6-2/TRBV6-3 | CASSTFTGRRGGGVEAFF | TGTGCCAGCAGCACTTTTACAGGTCGCAGGGGAGGGGGTGTGGAAGCTTTCTTT
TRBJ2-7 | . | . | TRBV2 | CASSVSSYEQYF | TGTGCCAGCAGTGTCAGTTCCTACGAGCAGTACTTC
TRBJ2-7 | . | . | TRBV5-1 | CASSPLTGYEQYF | TGCGCCAGCAGCCCCCTGACTGGCTACGAGCAGTACTTC
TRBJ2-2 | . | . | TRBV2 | CAIGDTGELFF | TGTGCCATCGGAGACACCGGGGAGCTGTTTTTT
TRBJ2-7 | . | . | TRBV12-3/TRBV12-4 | CASSFGTIYEQYF | TGTGCCAGCAGTTTCGGGACAATCTACGAGCAGTACTTC
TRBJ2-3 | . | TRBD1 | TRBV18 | CASSPPFRGPTDTQYF | TGTGCCAGCTCACCACCGTTCAGGGGGCCCACAGATACGCAGTATTTT
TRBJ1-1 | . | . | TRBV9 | CASSVAPAGEAFF | TGTGCCAGCAGCGTAGCTCCGGCGGGTGAAGCTTTCTTT
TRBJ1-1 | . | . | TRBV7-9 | CASSQEANTEAFF | TGTGCCAGCAGCCAAGAAGCGAACACTGAAGCTTTCTTT
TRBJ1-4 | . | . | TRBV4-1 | CASSSQSNEKLFF | TGCGCCAGCAGTTCACAGAGTAATGAAAAACTGTTTTTT
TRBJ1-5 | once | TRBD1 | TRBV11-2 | CASSSVEQGPQSNRGSTEVRPQHF | TGTGCCAGCAGTTCGGTTGAACAGGGGCCACAGTCGAACAGGGGGTCGACCGAGGTTCGGCCCCAGCATTTT
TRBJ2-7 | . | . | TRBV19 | CASSIPGAPNEQYF | TGTGCCAGTAGTATCCCAGGGGCCCCCAACGAGCAGTACTTC